The clone carrying this T cell receptor (beta chain) was seen only a few times. The method was immunoSEQ multiplex PCR; TCRdb's version includes in-frame clones alone and lacks a portion of them. The sample has approximately 330,000 clones; about 80% are singletons. This entry is derived from a study of cytotoxic CD8 clonotypes in ibrutinib-treated CLL. CDR1 and CDR2 from the germline V gene are SGHDN and FVKESK. This CDR3 contains 14 residues. The germline V and J ends were trimmed by 4 bases and 0 bases, with 7 bases remaining between them. The source is a human donor with chronic lymphocytic leukemia. The sequenced sample was PBMCs, obtained before ibrutinib treatment. V usage is TRBV14 and J usage is TRBJ1-5; D is ambiguous. The CDR3 DNA is TGTGCCAGCAGCCTCGGGTATAGCAATCAGCCCCAGCATTTT. Its protein product is CASSLGYSNQPQHF. Based on the CDR3 plus reference TRBV14 and TRBJ1-5, the full variable domain is EAGVTQFPSHSVIEKGQTVTLRCDPISGHDNLYWYRRVMGKEIKFLLHFVKESKQDESGMPNNRFLAERTGGTYSTLKVQPAELEDSGVYFCASSLGYSNQPQHFGDGTRLSIL.